These 17 T cell receptor beta chains originate from one sample sequenced in a study of Graves' ophthalmopathy and Graves' hyperthyroidism. TCR beta CDR3 amplification used RNA transcripts. HTBI-primed RT-PCR formed the first round, and a multiplex PCR formed the second. From the multiplex PCR reads, TCRdb called clonotypes with MiXCR, one entry per CDR3 protein. The sample yields about 740,000 distinct CDR3 sequences, 40% seen once. Sequenced input: peripheral blood. The receptors were sampled from an adult man with Graves' ophthalmopathy.

This clonotype appeared many times. This chain connects TRBV15 to TRBJ2-7; 7 bases fit TRBD1. The CDR3 is made up of 15 amino acids. The V segment lost 2 bases and the J segment 1 base; nucleotides outside the gene matches: 5. Germline V gene sequence: CDR1 LNHNV, CDR2 YYDKDF (reference sequence). This chain's CDR3 is CATSRPGTVSYEQYF. CDR3 sequence (DNA): TGTGCCACCAGCAGACCCGGGACAGTGTCCTACGAGCAGTACTTC.

The table lists this clonotype with a few counts. The chain uses TRBV2 and TRBJ1-1; TRBD1 is a possible D gene (6 bases). V dropped 2 bases and J dropped 1 base, with 14 bases sitting between them. The length of the CDR3 is 16 residues. From germline, CDR1 is SNHLY and CDR2 FYNNEI. The CDR3 is CASSENHPGANTEAFF. CDR3 bases: TGTGCCAGCAGTGAAAATCACCCGGGGGCGAACACTGAAGCTTTCTTT. The full variable domain, with the rest looked up from reference TRBV2 and TRBJ1-1, is EPEVTQTPSHQVTQMGQEVILRCVPISNHLYFYWYRQILGQKVEFLVSFYNNEISEKSEIFDDQFSVERPDGSNFTLKIRSTKLEDSAMYFCASSENHPGANTEAFFGQGTRLTVV.

The chain couples TRBV7-9 to TRBJ2-7; 7 nucleotides agree with TRBD1. V dropped 5 bases and J dropped 1; count of bases not matched to a gene: 8. This CDR3 has 15 residues. Germline-derived CDR1 and CDR2 are SEHNR and FQNEAQ (reference sequence). CDR3 nucleotides: TGTGCCAGCAGCCTATGGGGACAGATTTCCTACGAGCAGTACTTC. Its translation is CASSLWGQISYEQYF.

At least ten counts were recorded for this clonotype. V gene TRBV2 combines with J gene TRBJ2-7, with D hard to call. Germline V gene sequence: CDR1 SNHLY, CDR2 FYNNEI. This CDR3 contains 12 residues. Trimming cost V 5 bases and J 3 bases, with 8 bases left between them. Written as DNA, the CDR3 is TGTGCCAGCAGTTCGGCAGGCTACGAGCAGTACTTC. Its translation is CASSSAGYEQYF.

The chain employs TRBV19 and TRBJ1-1; tentative D call: TRBD1 (6 bases). Trimming took off 6 bases at V and 0 bases at J, with 14 bases between the two ends. The CDR3 runs to 15 residues. Germline CDR1 reads LNHDA; CDR2 reads SQIVND (reference sequence). Here the CDR3 reads CASSPTGDMNTEAFF. CDR3 coding DNA: TGTGCCAGTAGCCCCACCGGGGACATGAACACTGAAGCTTTCTTT.

In its sample, this clonotype was seen many times. The chain couples TRBV6-5 to TRBJ1-6; D gene uncertain. Germline V gene lookup returns CDR1 MNHEY and CDR2 SVGAGI. V dropped 2 bases and J dropped 10 bases, with 9 bases sitting between them. The CDR3 has 13 amino acids. CDR3 sequence: CASSYERESPLHF. The CDR3, as DNA: TGTGCCAGCAGTTACGAGCGGGAATCACCCCTCCACTTT.

This clonotype occurred a few times. The CDR3, as DNA: TGTGCCAGCAGCCCACAGGGGTATAATGAAAAACTGTTTTTT. Amino acid sequence: CASSPQGYNEKLFF. This sequence joins TRBV12-3 or TRBV12-4 and TRBJ1-4, with TRBD1 identical over 7 bases. Trimming at V came to 6 bases and at J to 4 bases, leaving 5 bases not matched to a gene. CDR3 length: 14 residues.

This chain links TRBV10-3 with TRBJ1-5; D gene unclear. V lost 10 bases and J 0 bases, leaving 19 bases between the germline ends. There are 16 residues in the CDR3. Germline CDR1 and CDR2: ENHRY and SYGVKD. The CDR3 DNA sequence: TGTGCCAGCAGGTGGGGAGACACCGATAGCAATCAGCCCCAGCATTTT. It codes for CASRWGDTDSNQPQHF.

The genes are TRBV5-6 and TRBJ2-7; 10 nucleotides align to TRBD1. Per the germline V gene, CDR1 is SGHDT and CDR2 is YYEEEE. The CDR3 runs 13 residues. The ends lost 5 bases at V and 4 bases at J; junction bases unmatched: 3. The DNA of the CDR3 is TGTGCCAGCAGGGACAGGGGGGATTACGAGCAGTACTTC. Amino acids: CASRDRGDYEQYF.

Ten or more counts support this clonotype. This sequence joins TRBV7-2 and TRBJ1-1; D uncertain. This CDR3 spans 13 amino acids. The germline V gene has CDR1 SGHTA and CDR2 FQGNSA. Trimming shortened V by 4 bases and J by 5 bases, and 11 bases separated the two germline ends. This CDR3 reads CASSSVFRTEAFF. DNA for the CDR3: TGTGCCAGCAGCTCCGTTTTCAGGACTGAAGCTTTCTTT. The complete variable domain, with remaining parts taken from reference TRBV7-2 and TRBJ1-1, reads GAGVSQSPSNKVTEKGKDVELRCDPISGHTALYWYRQSLGQGLEFLIYFQGNSAPDKSGLPSDRFSAERTGGSVSTLTIQRTQQEDSAVYLCASSSVFRTEAFFGQGTRLTVV.

The chain couples TRBV20-1 to TRBJ1-1; 7 nucleotides agree with TRBD1. V lost 3 bases to trimming and J lost 5 bases; unmatched junction nucleotides: 9. CDR3 length: 14 residues. Germline V lookup: CDR1 DFQATT, CDR2 SNEGSKA (reference sequence). The CDR3 DNA sequence: TGCAGTGCTAGTCTACAGGGGAGGCGGACTGAAGCTTTCTTT. Translation: CSASLQGRRTEAFF.

The chain combines TRBV24-1 with TRBJ1-5; 9 bases are a match to TRBD1. Looked up from germline, CDR1 is KGHDR and CDR2 is SFDVKD. V lost 9 bases to trimming and J lost 11 bases; unmatched junction nucleotides: 19. This CDR3 comprises 16 residues. The CDR3 DNA reads TGTGCCACCGGACAAAGGACAGGGGCCGATCAAGAGACCCAGCATTTT. Protein sequence: CATGQRTGADQETQHF.

The rearrangement links TRBV2 to TRBJ2-7; D call uncertain. The V gene lost 4 bases and the J gene lost 3 bases, with 13 bases spanning the gap. This CDR3 is built from 14 residues. Germline CDR1 SNHLY, CDR2 FYNNEI. This CDR3 reads CASSASIQDYEQYF. CDR3 coding DNA: TGTGCCAGCAGTGCTAGTATCCAGGACTACGAGCAGTACTTC.

The table lists this clonotype with many counts. The chain combines TRBV7-2 with TRBJ2-7; 7 nucleotides agree with TRBD2. V was clipped by 2 bases and J by 7 bases; unmatched bases: 5. The CDR3 is 13 residues long. Looked up from germline, CDR1 is SGHTA and CDR2 is FQGNSA. CDR3 nucleotide sequence: TGTGCCAGCAGCTTAATGCGGGGGTTGGAGCAGTACTTC. This sequence encodes CASSLMRGLEQYF. The variable domain in full, with the rest retrieved from reference TRBV7-2 and TRBJ2-7, is GAGVSQSPSNKVTEKGKDVELRCDPISGHTALYWYRQSLGQGLEFLIYFQGNSAPDKSGLPSDRFSAERTGGSVSTLTIQRTQQEDSAVYLCASSLMRGLEQYFGPGTRLTVT.

This clonotype was counted at least ten times. V and J are TRBV20-1 and TRBJ1-4; D is unclear. The CDR3 length is 13 residues. CDR1 is DFQATT and CDR2 is SNEGSKA in the germline V gene (reference sequence). Trimming pared 3 bases from V and 4 bases from J, leaving 9 bases between. Here the CDR3 reads CSASGQINEKLFF. The CDR3 coding sequence is TGCAGTGCTAGTGGCCAGATTAATGAAAAACTGTTTTTT.

The genes are TRBV4-3 and TRBJ1-5; D not certain. Germline-derived CDR1 and CDR2 are LGHNA and YSLEER. V gave up 0 bases and J gave up 3 bases, with 9 bases separating them. This CDR3 comprises 15 residues. The CDR3: CASSQDRTFNQPQHF. Here the CDR3 DNA reads TGCGCCAGCAGCCAAGATAGGACGTTCAATCAGCCCCAGCATTTT.

The J gene is TRBJ1-5, the V gene TRBV12-3 or TRBV12-4, with unresolved D. The CDR3 consists of 14 residues. V lost 1 base and J lost 9, with 13 bases in between. CDR3 nucleotide sequence: TGTGCCAGCAGTTTAGAGGAACAGCCATCGCCCCAGCATTTT. This encodes CASSLEEQPSPQHF.